A selection of T cell receptor beta chains follows, all from one sample in a study of CD8+ T cells in alopecia areata. Data came from immunoSEQ multiplex PCR; TCRdb stores just in-frame clones and leaves some out. The sample lists 100,000 to 140,000 clones; less than 90% were seen once. Material: CD8+ T cells sorted from blood, obtained at week 24, from a patient treated with tofacitinib. The receptors derive from a human donor with alopecia areata. The CDR3 runs from the conserved cysteine through the conserved F or W. D genes are given only for firm matches. Size is omitted from some rows. Given values are once, few, many or a class for expanded clones.

clone size: NA; V gene: TRBV4-1; D gene: NA; J gene: TRBJ1-5; CDR3 protein: CASSQEAPVGQPQHF; CDR3 DNA: TGCGCCAGCAGCCAAGAAGCGCCAGTAGGTCAGCCCCAGCATTTT
clone size: NA; V gene: TRBV7-9; D gene: NA; J gene: TRBJ1-4; CDR3 protein: CASTPRREEKLFF; CDR3 DNA: TGTGCCAGCACCCCGCGGCGTGAGGAAAAACTGTTTTTT
clone size: NA; V gene: TRBV7-6; D gene: NA; J gene: TRBJ2-7; CDR3 protein: CASSTTDSYEQYF; CDR3 DNA: TGTGCCAGCAGCACGACAGACTCCTACGAGCAGTACTTC
clone size: few; V gene: TRBV7-2; D gene: TRBD2; J gene: TRBJ2-1; CDR3 protein: CASSLVLWRGAQFF; CDR3 DNA: TGTGCCAGCAGCTTAGTGTTATGGCGGGGGGCCCAGTTCTTC
clone size: NA; V gene: TRBV5-4; D gene: NA; J gene: TRBJ2-2; CDR3 protein: CASSSRGAGELFF; CDR3 DNA: TGTGCCAGCAGCTCCCGGGGCGCCGGGGAGCTGTTTTTT
clone size: NA; V gene: TRBV4-1; D gene: NA; J gene: TRBJ1-1; CDR3 protein: CASSQDRHPAFF; CDR3 DNA: TGCGCCAGCAGCCAAGATAGACACCCAGCTTTCTTT
clone size: NA; V gene: TRBV7-2; D gene: NA; J gene: TRBJ2-7; CDR3 protein: CASSSGPGQVHEQYF; CDR3 DNA: TGTGCCAGCAGCTCGGGGCCCGGACAAGTTCACGAGCAGTACTTC
clone size: NA; V gene: TRBV7-9; D gene: TRBD1; J gene: TRBJ2-3; CDR3 protein: CASSPQRGQGFGDTQYF; CDR3 DNA: TGTGCCAGCAGCCCGCAAAGGGGACAGGGGTTCGGAGATACGCAGTATTTT
clone size: NA; V gene: TRBV15; D gene: TRBD1; J gene: TRBJ2-7; CDR3 protein: CATSSDRVSEQYF; CDR3 DNA: TGTGCCACCAGCAGTGACAGGGTTAGTGAGCAGTACTTC
clone size: NA; V gene: TRBV4-1; D gene: NA; J gene: TRBJ1-2; CDR3 protein: CASSQDAQGANYGYTF; CDR3 DNA: TGCGCCAGCAGCCAAGACGCACAGGGAGCTAACTATGGCTACACCTTC
clone size: NA; V gene: TRBV7-9; D gene: TRBD1; J gene: TRBJ2-7; CDR3 protein: CASSLWDRGYEQYF; CDR3 DNA: TGTGCCAGCAGCTTATGGGACAGGGGCTACGAGCAGTACTTC
clone size: few; V gene: TRBV28; D gene: NA; J gene: TRBJ1-2; CDR3 protein: CASSLNYGYTF; CDR3 DNA: TGTGCCAGCAGTTTAAACTATGGCTACACCTTC
clone size: NA; V gene: TRBV4-1; D gene: NA; J gene: TRBJ1-5; CDR3 protein: CASSQDQGIGQPQHF; CDR3 DNA: TGCGCCAGCAGCCAAGACCAAGGCATCGGGCAGCCCCAGCATTTT
clone size: NA; V gene: TRBV7-8; D gene: NA; J gene: TRBJ2-5; CDR3 protein: CASSPPLGFTQETQYF; CDR3 DNA: TGTGCCAGCAGCCCCCCCTTGGGGTTCACCCAAGAGACCCAGTACTTC
clone size: NA; V gene: TRBV29-1; D gene: NA; J gene: TRBJ1-4; CDR3 protein: CSVARAEKLFF; CDR3 DNA: TGCAGCGTTGCGCGGGCTGAAAAACTGTTTTTT
clone size: NA; V gene: TRBV6-1; D gene: NA; J gene: TRBJ1-5; CDR3 protein: CASSEGTLIGQPQHF; CDR3 DNA: TGTGCCAGCAGTGAGGGGACCCTGATAGGTCAGCCCCAGCATTTT
clone size: NA; V gene: TRBV2; D gene: TRBD1; J gene: TRBJ1-5; CDR3 protein: CASRPGGRSNQPQHF; CDR3 DNA: TGTGCCAGCAGACCAGGGGGCCGTAGCAATCAGCCCCAGCATTTT
clone size: NA; V gene: TRBV7-8; D gene: NA; J gene: TRBJ1-4; CDR3 protein: CASSLGSPNEKLFF; CDR3 DNA: TGTGCCAGCAGCTTAGGTTCCCCTAATGAAAAACTGTTTTTT
clone size: NA; V gene: TRBV12-5; D gene: NA; J gene: TRBJ1-2; CDR3 protein: CASGFWVSGDRTNYGYTF; CDR3 DNA: TGTGCTAGTGGTTTTTGGGTTTCTGGGGACCGCACTAACTATGGCTACACCTTC
clone size: NA; V gene: TRBV19; D gene: TRBD1; J gene: TRBJ2-7; CDR3 protein: CASSGTGSPDYEQYF; CDR3 DNA: TGTGCCAGTTCCGGGACAGGGAGTCCGGACTACGAGCAGTACTTC
clone size: few; V gene: TRBV28; D gene: TRBD2; J gene: TRBJ2-7; CDR3 protein: CASNPLSSGGPYEQYF; CDR3 DNA: TGTGCCAGCAACCCGCTAAGTAGCGGGGGACCCTACGAGCAGTACTTC
clone size: NA; V gene: TRBV5-1; D gene: NA; J gene: TRBJ2-1; CDR3 protein: CASSFTYNEQFF; CDR3 DNA: TGCGCCAGCAGCTTTACATACAATGAGCAGTTCTTC
clone size: few; V gene: TRBV7-9; D gene: NA; J gene: TRBJ1-5; CDR3 protein: CASSNTGEGNQPQHF; CDR3 DNA: TGTGCCAGCAGTAACACCGGGGAGGGCAATCAGCCCCAGCATTTT
clone size: NA; V gene: TRBV5-6; D gene: NA; J gene: TRBJ1-1; CDR3 protein: CASSPGGYTEAFF; CDR3 DNA: TGTGCCAGCAGCCCCGGTGGATACACTGAAGCTTTCTTT
clone size: NA; V gene: TRBV7-9; D gene: NA; J gene: TRBJ1-1; CDR3 protein: CASSLVSGRGTEAFF; CDR3 DNA: TGTGCCAGCAGCTTAGTCTCGGGTCGGGGCACTGAAGCTTTCTTT
clone size: NA; V gene: TRBV5-1; D gene: NA; J gene: TRBJ2-7; CDR3 protein: CASSLLGGGTYEQYF; CDR3 DNA: TGCGCCAGCAGCTTGTTGGGGGGAGGAACCTACGAGCAGTACTTC
clone size: NA; V gene: TRBV7-9; D gene: TRBD2; J gene: TRBJ2-3; CDR3 protein: CASSPRTSGLTDTQYF; CDR3 DNA: TGTGCCAGCAGCCCTCGGACTAGCGGCCTCACAGATACGCAGTATTTT
clone size: NA; V gene: TRBV6-5; D gene: NA; J gene: TRBJ2-7; CDR3 protein: CASTYGGGSYEQYF; CDR3 DNA: TGTGCCAGCACCTACGGTGGGGGTAGCTACGAGCAGTACTTC
clone size: NA; V gene: TRBV13; D gene: TRBD1; J gene: TRBJ1-1; CDR3 protein: CASGTGVNTEAFF; CDR3 DNA: TGTGCCAGCGGGACAGGGGTGAACACTGAAGCTTTCTTT
clone size: NA; V gene: TRBV30; D gene: NA; J gene: TRBJ2-7; CDR3 protein: CAWSVRGEQYF; CDR3 DNA: TGTGCCTGGAGTGTACGGGGCGAGCAGTACTTC
clone size: once; V gene: TRBV7-9; D gene: TRBD1; J gene: TRBJ1-5; CDR3 protein: CASSRDRGSNQPQHF; CDR3 DNA: TGTGCCAGCAGCCGGGACAGGGGTAGCAATCAGCCCCAGCATTTT
clone size: NA; V gene: TRBV15; D gene: TRBD1; J gene: TRBJ1-5; CDR3 protein: CATSDRGWEGAQHF; CDR3 DNA: TGTGCCACCAGCGACAGGGGTTGGGAGGGGGCCCAGCATTTT
clone size: NA; V gene: TRBV5-1; D gene: NA; J gene: TRBJ2-1; CDR3 protein: CASSLARGPAPYNEQFF; CDR3 DNA: TGCGCCAGCAGCTTGGCCAGGGGCCCGGCCCCCTACAATGAGCAGTTCTTC